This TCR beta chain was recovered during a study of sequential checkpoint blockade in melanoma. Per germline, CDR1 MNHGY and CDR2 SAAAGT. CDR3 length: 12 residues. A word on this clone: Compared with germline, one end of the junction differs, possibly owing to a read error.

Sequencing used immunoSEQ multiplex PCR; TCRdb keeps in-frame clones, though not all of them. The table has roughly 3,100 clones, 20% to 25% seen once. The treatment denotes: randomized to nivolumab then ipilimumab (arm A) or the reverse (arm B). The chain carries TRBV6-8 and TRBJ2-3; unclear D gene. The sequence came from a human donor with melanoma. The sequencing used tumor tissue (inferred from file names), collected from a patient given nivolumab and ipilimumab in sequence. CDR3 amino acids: CAISASTDTQYF. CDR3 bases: TGTGCCATCAGTGCTAGCACAGATACGCAGTATTTT.